Detailed here is one T cell receptor beta chain. This clone's antigen is unknown. Within one base of it there is no much larger clone, and no base qualities were kept. Stable Graves' hyperthyroidism was defined as the absence of progression to ophthalmopathy over 18 months of follow-up. The hyperthyroidism patients were between 18 and 65 years old and newly diagnosed, with a disease duration of less than 2 months. The study excluded patients with uncontrolled infections, other autoimmune diseases, pregnancy or lactation. Diagnoses relied on clinical symptoms, serum thyroxine and TRAb, thyroid ultrasound and orbital computed tomography. PBMCs were isolated from 7.5 to 10 ml of fresh peripheral blood by Ficoll-Paque density gradient centrifugation. Total RNA was extracted with Trizol reagent, and quality was checked on an Agilent 2100 Bioanalyzer. These data are taken from a study of T cells in Graves' hyperthyroidism and ophthalmopathy (dated 2019 in TCRdb). Regarding the research as a whole: Peripheral blood was collected at initial diagnosis, before any treatment. To identify distinguishing TCR V-J signatures, a discovery cohort of about 95 patients was used, comprising some 45 with Graves' ophthalmopathy and some 60 with stable Graves' hyperthyroidism. Prospective prediction of ophthalmopathy was tested in an independent validation cohort consisting of 18 hyperthyroidism patients and 15 to 17 patients who later progressed to ophthalmopathy. For training and testing, the roughly 100 patients in the discovery cohort were randomly divided in a 7:3 ratio. In about 6 Graves' hyperthyroidism patients, the study also compared T-cell repertoires from thyroid tissue with T-cell repertoires from blood. Following sampling, methimazole starting at 30 mg daily was given to hyperthyroidism patients, and high-dose intravenous methylprednisolone was given to ophthalmopathy patients. The paper reports TCR Vbeta CDR3 sequencing of 140 or so peripheral blood samples: around 45 ophthalmopathy, approximately 74 hyperthyroidism and approximately 17 progressor patients.

Reading the germline V gene (reference sequence) gives CDR1 LGHDT and CDR2 YNNKEL. The CDR3 has 16 amino acids, counting the end cysteine and phenylalanine. The CDR3 DNA has 48 bases and is translated from base 1. V sheds 1 base and J sheds 3 bases, leaving 16 bases between their ends. Results the study describes overall, beyond this receptor: Sample size was not statistically predetermined, and blinding of investigators to group allocation was not performed. During validation, the model predicted progression to ophthalmopathy a median of roughly six months ahead of onset, with almost 71% sensitivity and less than 85% specificity. A model built on a 13 V-J signature distinguished ophthalmopathy from stable hyperthyroidism, reaching approximately 89% sensitivity and 81.08% specificity in cross-validation and 80%/75% in testing. Most expanded thyroid clonotypes (frequency above 0.001) were also detected in blood, suggesting blood repertoires may reflect thyroid immune responses.

Amplification of TCR beta CDR3 regions was carried out from RNA transcripts. A first-round RT-PCR of the TCR CDR3 used the HTBI primer set with the Qiagen OneStep RT-PCR kit. A second multiplex PCR round built the libraries, followed by size selection and purification. The libraries were sequenced on an Illumina HiSeq2000 using paired-end 100 bp reads. The paper's processing steps were these. SOAPnuke was used to process the raw data, removing reads that contained adapters or uncalled bases, had a mean Phred below 15, or lacked an exact match to the constant primer or identifier. COPE v1.2.5 was used to merge the high-quality paired reads, and each unique nucleotide sequence was defined as a clonotype. MiTCR v1.1 was used to align clonotypes to the IMGT TRBV, TRBD and TRBJ reference segments. Only V-J combinations with frequency above 0.0001, covering approximately 99% of repertoires, were analysed. The TCS score was defined as F50 (clonal expansion) divided by E x V (chaos), with BLOSUM62-based TCRdist calculated between CDR3 peptides within each V-J. Welch's t-statistics and random forest reduced around 550 V-J features to under 15, which were used in a naive Bayes classifier (R e1071). TCRdb itself trimmed the public reads at Q25 with fastp, ran MiXCR and retained productive beta chains. Rows are unified per CDR3 protein, each entry keeping the most common DNA and genes. TCRdb's processing, not the authors' own work, is the source of the V and J calls. For this sample the table gives approximately 210,000 distinct CDR3 sequences, of which more than 15% were detected only once. The ten largest clones capture approximately 50% of the sample.

The receptor was isolated from a middle-aged man with Graves' hyperthyroidism. The chain is made from TRBV3-1 and TRBJ2-7, with a tentative D gene TRBD1 over 6 matching bases. The specimen sequenced was blood. The encoded CDR3 is CASSQAPGTQFYEQYF. The DNA sequence is given as TGTGCCAGCAGCCAAGCCCCAGGGACACAGTTCTACGAGCAGTACTTC.